The 3 T cell receptor beta chains below all came from one sample that was sequenced in a study of blood T cells in healthy people across ages. The authors ran a second PCR of about 6 to 11 cycles using a sample-barcoded 5' primer and a J-beta primer mix. Using its own MiXCR run on the 5' RACE reads, TCRdb lists one record per CDR3 protein. The sample consists of some 900,000 distinct CDR3 sequences, under 30% of them appearing once. Sequences were obtained from blood. These receptor sequences come from a woman of 80 years or more in good health.

The chain recombines TRBV10-2 with TRBJ1-6; D not certain. The CDR3 is 12 residues long. Trimming removed 1 base at V and 13 bases at J, with 8 bases between. Germline V gene sequence: CDR1 WSHSY, CDR2 SAAADI. The CDR3: CASSEWAGPLHF. In nucleotides, the CDR3 is TGCGCCAGCAGTGAGTGGGCGGGCCCCCTCCACTTT.

This clonotype was counted at least ten times. V gene TRBV7-2 combines with J gene TRBJ1-5; no firm D call. Per the germline V gene, CDR1 is SGHTA and CDR2 is FQGNSA. The V end was cut by 2 bases, the J end by 7 bases, with 15 bases between. The CDR3 spans 15 residues. The CDR3 bases are TGTGCCAGCAGCTTATCCGACAAGGGCTCCCAGCCCCAGCATTTT. This gives the protein CASSLSDKGSQPQHF.

Many counts were recorded for this clonotype. This rearrangement joins TRBV20-1 to TRBJ2-3, with 7 bases aligning to TRBD1. The J segment lost 3 bases and the V segment lost 0 bases, leaving 9 bases of the junction unmatched. The CDR3 spans 16 residues. Germline V gene lookup returns CDR1 DFQATT and CDR2 SNEGSKA (reference sequence). The CDR3 coding sequence is TGCAGTGCTAGAGACCTGGGACAGTCGGTTACAGATACGCAGTATTTT. It yields the protein CSARDLGQSVTDTQYF.